The 8 T cell receptor beta chains given below trace back to one sample, sequenced in a study of Graves' ophthalmopathy and Graves' hyperthyroidism. Amplifying from RNA transcripts, the study obtained TCR beta CDR3 regions. RT-PCR with HTBI primers came first, then second-round multiplex PCR. TCRdb called the multiplex PCR reads again in MiXCR, with one record for every CDR3 protein. The sample shows 620,000 or so distinct CDR3 sequences, roughly 20% of them seen only once. Material for sequencing was peripheral blood. These receptors all come from a woman in her late teens or twenties with stable Graves' hyperthyroidism. Some clones in this sample may be carry-over from other donors' samples.

This clonotype was observed many times. V and J are TRBV12-3 or TRBV12-4 and TRBJ2-7; D is undetermined. V was clipped by 2 bases and J by 2 bases, with 10 bases between them. The CDR3 sequence is 14 residues long. Here the CDR3 DNA reads TGTGCCAGCAGTTTAATCCAGGTTCCCTACGAGCAGTACTTC. It translates to CASSLIQVPYEQYF.

This clonotype was seen a few times. This may arise from a read error, as a much more abundant clone is one base away. The chain recombines TRBV30 with TRBJ1-2, with 7 bases aligning to TRBD1. The V gene end was trimmed by 2 bases and the J gene end by 3 bases; junction bases not matched to a gene: 0. The CDR3 sequence is 12 residues long. Looked up from germline, CDR1 is GTSNPN and CDR2 is SVGIG (reference sequence). CDR3 amino acids: CAWSTGDYGYTF. CDR3 bases: TGTGCCTGGAGTACAGGGGACTATGGCTACACCTTC.

This clonotype appeared many times. The chain couples TRBV12-3 or TRBV12-4 to TRBJ1-2, with 8 bases fitting TRBD1. V dropped 4 bases and J dropped 5; count of bases not matched to a gene: 6. This CDR3 is built from 14 residues. The DNA of the CDR3 is TGTGCCAGCAGTTCGTCGGACAGGGTATATGGCTACACCTTC. This gives the protein CASSSSDRVYGYTF.

The table lists this clonotype with many counts. V gene TRBV19 combines with J gene TRBJ1-6, with 7 bases identical to TRBD1. The CDR3 spans 15 residues. The germline V gene has CDR1 LNHDA and CDR2 SQIVND (reference sequence). The ends lost 7 bases at V and 8 bases at J; junction bases unmatched: 11. The CDR3 DNA sequence: TGTGCCAGTAAGGAGGGGGCAGAGGTGGATTCACCCCTCCACTTT. Its protein product is CASKEGAEVDSPLHF. Full variable domain (remainder filled in from reference TRBV19 and TRBJ1-6): DGGITQSPKYLFRKEGQNVTLSCEQNLNHDAMYWYRQDPGQGLRLIYYSQIVNDFQKGDIAEGYSVSREKKESFPLTVTSAQKNPTAFYLCASKEGAEVDSPLHFGNGTRLTVT.

This clonotype was seen many times. V usage is TRBV4-1 and J usage is TRBJ1-1; D gene unclear. Germline values: CDR1 MGHRA, CDR2 YSYEKL. V was clipped by 5 bases and J by 3 bases, with 13 bases between them. This CDR3 region has 14 residues. CDR3 nucleotide sequence: TGCGCCAGCAGCGTCAGGTTTGCGGACACTGAAGCTTTCTTT. It encodes CASSVRFADTEAFF.

This clonotype was counted ten times or more. The rearrangement joins TRBV28 to TRBJ2-5, with D perhaps matching TRBD2 (6 bases). CDR1 and CDR2 (germline): MDHEN, SYDVKM. The V end was cut by 5 bases, the J end by 2 bases, with 12 bases between. The CDR3 is 14 residues long. This chain's CDR3 is CASSDSAGQETQYF. Here the CDR3 DNA reads TGTGCCAGCAGTGACTCGGCGGGACAAGAGACCCAGTACTTC.

This clonotype was counted at least ten times. This rearrangement joins TRBV6-5 to TRBJ1-2; possibly TRBD1 for D (5 bases). Per the germline V gene, CDR1 is MNHEY and CDR2 is SVGAGI. V lost 2 bases to trimming and J lost 4 bases, with 14 bases between them. CDR3 size: 15 residues. CDR3 DNA sequence: TGTGCCAGCAGTTACCCGCCGGAAGGGGCCTATGGCTACACCTTC. Its translation is CASSYPPEGAYGYTF.

This clonotype was counted ten times or more. This chain connects TRBV6-1 to TRBJ1-1, with D tentatively TRBD1 (5 bases). The germline CDR1 and CDR2 sequences are MNHNS and SASEGT. CDR3 length: 14 amino acids. Trimming shortened V by 7 bases and J by 2 bases, and 14 bases separated the two germline ends. The CDR3 reads CASKAPDINTEAFF. The CDR3 coding sequence is TGTGCCAGCAAAGCCCCGGACATCAACACTGAAGCTTTCTTT.